One sample yielded the 22 T cell receptor beta chains listed below, sequenced in a study of shared clonotypes between healthy human individuals. The naive CD8 population came from CD45RO-negative cells selected for CCR7, without terminally differentiated effector memory CD45RA+ cells. The method was immunoSEQ multiplex PCR; TCRdb's version includes in-frame clones alone and lacks a portion of them. This sample has approximately 1.9 million clones, with around 93% found just once. What was sequenced was naive CD8+ T cells from PBMCs. Receptors originate from a man younger than 30 in good health. Some clones in this sample may be carry-over from other donors' samples.

This sequence joins TRBV6-1 and TRBJ2-6; TRBD1 aligns across 8 bases. Trimming took 7 bases from V and 6 from J; bases not matched to a gene: 5. This CDR3 comprises 14 residues. The germline gives CDR1 MNHNS, CDR2 SASEGT. The DNA for the CDR3 is TGTGCCAGCACCGACAGGGGCTTGGCCAACGTCCTGACTTTC. Translated, it gives CASTDRGLANVLTF.

The chain employs TRBV10-3 and TRBJ1-4, with TRBD1 matching 7 bases. The CDR3 is 17 amino acids. CDR1 and CDR2 from the germline V gene are ENHRY and SYGVKD. V was clipped by 7 bases and J by 5 bases; unmatched bases: 16. The CDR3 sequence: CAIISRQGDKGNEKLFF. CDR3 DNA: TGTGCCATCATTTCCCGCCAGGGGGATAAGGGCAATGAAAAACTGTTTTTT.

V gene TRBV9 combines with J gene TRBJ2-3; 8 nucleotides align to TRBD2. CDR1 is SGDLS and CDR2 is YYNGEE in the germline V gene. This CDR3 has 20 residues. V gave up 0 bases and J gave up 2 bases; unmatched junction bases: 17. The CDR3 coding sequence is TGTGCCAGCAGCGTAGTAGCCCCCCCATCGAAGCGGGAGCCCACAGATACGCAGTATTTT. This codes for CASSVVAPPSKREPTDTQYF.

V is TRBV9 and J is TRBJ2-1; D ambiguous. Germline V gene lookup returns CDR1 SGDLS and CDR2 YYNGEE. There are 12 residues in the CDR3. V was clipped by 0 bases and J by 8 bases, with 6 bases between them. The CDR3 loop reads CASSVEGDEQFF. CDR3 bases: TGTGCCAGCAGCGTAGAGGGTGATGAGCAGTTCTTC.

The genes are TRBV9 and TRBJ2-1, with 10 bases matching TRBD2. The CDR3 totals 15 residues. Per germline, CDR1 SGDLS and CDR2 YYNGEE. J gave up 5 bases and V 5 bases, and 7 bases lay outside the gene matches. CDR3 sequence: CASSSSGSLNNEQFF. The DNA of the CDR3 is TGTGCCAGCAGTTCTAGCGGGAGTCTAAACAATGAGCAGTTCTTC.

A remark on this clone: Other DNA variants within this sample encode the same CDR3. This chain links TRBV19 with TRBJ2-5; tentatively, D is TRBD1 or TRBD2 (5 bases each). Trimming stripped 3 bases from V and 4 bases from J, with 6 bases between. The CDR3 has 12 residues. The germline V gene encodes CDR1 LNHDA and CDR2 SQIVND (reference sequence). CDR3 sequence: CASSIGGETQYF. The CDR3 nucleotides are TGTGCCAGTAGTATTGGGGGAGAGACCCAGTACTTC.

The J gene is TRBJ1-4, the V gene TRBV6-5; D perhaps matches TRBD1 (6 bases). This CDR3 spans 16 amino acids. Germline CDR1 MNHEY, CDR2 SVGAGI. V shed 2 bases and J shed 7 bases, with 17 bases lying between them. For the CDR3, the DNA is TGTGCCAGCAGTTACGCGAGAGGGGGGGCGCGTGAAAAACTGTTTTTT. Translation: CASSYARGGAREKLFF.

The V call is TRBV4-1, the J call TRBJ2-5; 9 positions match TRBD1. TRBJ2-7 matches the DNA end more closely, so the J call is doubtful. CDR1 is MGHRA and CDR2 is YSYEKL in the germline V gene. The CDR3 has 17 residues. CDR3 residues: CASSQVRRTGDTYEQYF. The CDR3, as DNA: TGCGCCAGCAGCCAAGTTCGGAGGACAGGGGACACCTACGAGCAGTACTTC.

The chain is built from TRBV4-1 and TRBJ2-7; D possibly corresponds to TRBD2 (5 bases). The CDR3 has 16 residues. Germline CDR1 is MGHRA and CDR2 is YSYEKL. Deletions cut 4 bases from V and 0 bases from J, with 16 bases between. The CDR3 nucleotides read TGCGCCAGCAGCCTTTCAAGGACGGGGAGCTCCTACGAGCAGTACTTC. This sequence encodes CASSLSRTGSSYEQYF.

This rearrangement joins TRBV7-9 to TRBJ2-2; D tentatively reads TRBD1 or TRBD2 (5 bases each). The length of the CDR3 is 14 residues. Germline V CDR1 and CDR2: SEHNR, FQNEAQ (reference sequence). Between the trimmed V and J ends, which lost 8 bases and 4 bases, there was a span of 14 bases. CDR3 protein: CASVWGSGTGELFF. The CDR3 DNA follows: TGTGCCAGCGTATGGGGGTCGGGCACCGGGGAGCTGTTTTTT.

This clone showed up just once. The sample contains more than one DNA sequence encoding this CDR3. V usage is TRBV27 and J usage is TRBJ1-1; no clear D. Per germline, CDR1 MNHEY and CDR2 SMNVEV (reference sequence). Trimming cost V 2 bases and J 0 bases, with 7 bases left between them. The CDR3 is 14 amino acids. CDR3 protein: CASSLLGMNTEAFF. CDR3 bases: TGTGCCAGCAGTTTACTGGGAATGAACACTGAAGCTTTCTTT.

This sequence joins TRBV5-6 and TRBJ2-7; no clear D gene. In germline, CDR1 is SGHDT, CDR2 YYEEEE. There are 14 residues in the CDR3. Trimming cost V 0 bases and J 3 bases, with 10 bases left between them. The CDR3 spells CASSLVGNYYEQYF. The CDR3 DNA sequence: TGTGCCAGCAGCTTGGTTGGCAACTACTACGAGCAGTACTTC.

Comment on this clone: Other DNA sequences from this sample encode an identical CDR3 as well. V gene TRBV9 combines with J gene TRBJ1-3, with D perhaps matching TRBD1 (5 bases). The CDR3 sequence is 15 residues long. The V gene lost 0 bases and the J gene lost 2 bases, with 9 bases spanning the gap. CDR1 is SGDLS, CDR2 YYNGEE, per germline. The CDR3 DNA follows: TGTGCCAGCAGCGTAGTCGGGGGGGCTGGAAACACCATATATTTT. Protein sequence: CASSVVGGAGNTIYF.

The J gene is TRBJ1-2, the V gene TRBV4-1; D unresolved. The CDR3 has 15 residues. Per germline, CDR1 MGHRA and CDR2 YSYEKL. Deletions cut 1 base from V and 4 bases from J, with 13 bases between. For the CDR3, the DNA is TGCGCCAGCAGCCAAGGAGAGGCGGGGATCTATGGCTACACCTTC. Its protein product is CASSQGEAGIYGYTF.

This chain joins TRBV7-9 and TRBJ1-2; D remains unclear. The germline V gene has CDR1 SEHNR and CDR2 FQNEAQ (reference sequence). Deletions cut 5 bases from V and 0 bases from J, with 16 bases between. The length of the CDR3 is 16 residues. CDR3 DNA sequence: TGTGCCAGCAGCGCCGTGACGCGTGTACCTAACTATGGCTACACCTTC. It translates to CASSAVTRVPNYGYTF.

The chain links TRBV7-9 to TRBJ1-6, with D possibly TRBD1 on 5 matching bases. The CDR3 has 14 residues. From germline, CDR1 is SEHNR and CDR2 FQNEAQ (reference sequence). Deletions cut 5 bases from V and 7 bases from J, with 12 bases between. The DNA of the CDR3 is TGTGCCAGCAGCCCCAGGGACTTGAATTCACCCCTCCACTTT. Translation gives CASSPRDLNSPLHF.

The V and J genes are TRBV27 and TRBJ1-4; the match to TRBD1 covers 10 bases. This CDR3 is 14 amino acids long. V trimming: 5 bases; J trimming: 7 bases; junction bases outside the gene matches: 4. Germline lookup yields CDR1 MNHEY and CDR2 SMNVEV (reference sequence). CDR3 DNA: TGTGCCAGCAGTATCGGACAGGGGGGTGAAAAACTGTTTTTT. Translating it yields CASSIGQGGEKLFF.

V and J are TRBV9 and TRBJ2-7, with D unresolved. The CDR3 covers 13 residues. The germline V gene encodes CDR1 SGDLS and CDR2 YYNGEE. V lost 0 bases and J lost 3, with 7 bases in between. The CDR3 sequence: CASSVAAGYEQYF. The CDR3 nucleotides read TGTGCCAGCAGCGTAGCGGCAGGCTACGAGCAGTACTTC. The variable domain in full, with the rest retrieved from reference TRBV9 and TRBJ2-7, is DSGVTQTPKHLITATGQRVTLRCSPRSGDLSVYWYQQSLDQGLQFLIQYYNGEERAKGNILERFSAQQFPDLHSELNLSSLELGDSALYFCASSVAAGYEQYFGPGTRLTVT.

The chain employs TRBV28 and TRBJ1-2, with D possibly TRBD1 on 6 matching bases. V lost 5 bases, J lost 2 bases, and 9 bases lay in between. Germline CDR1 reads MDHEN; CDR2 reads SYDVKM. The CDR3 has 13 residues. The DNA of the CDR3 is TGTGCCAGCAGTCCTACAGGGAACTATGGCTACACCTTC. Translation: CASSPTGNYGYTF.

This clone has only one observation. The rearrangement joins TRBV7-8 to TRBJ2-5, with D possibly called TRBD1 or TRBD2 (6 bases each). Trimming cost V 1 base and J 3 bases, with 15 bases left between them. CDR3 length: 16 residues. The germline V gene has CDR1 SGHVS and CDR2 FQNEAQ. The CDR3 protein is CASSLVPLGGKETQYF. As DNA, the CDR3 is TGTGCCAGCAGCTTAGTACCGCTAGGGGGGAAAGAGACCCAGTACTTC.

The chain couples TRBV29-1 to TRBJ2-7; 7 positions agree with TRBD1. The length of the CDR3 is 16 residues. With 2 bases clipped from V and 2 bases from J, the junction kept 12 bases outside the gene matches. The V gene's germline CDR1 is SQVTM and CDR2 ANQGSEA. CDR3 sequence (DNA): TGCAGCGTTGAATCCCGTACCGGGACAGCGGCCTACGAGCAGTACTTC. Amino acids: CSVESRTGTAAYEQYF.

With respect to this clone: The sample holds other DNA sequences that translate to the same CDR3. The chain recombines TRBV4-1 with TRBJ1-2; a possible D gene is TRBD1 (6 bases). The V and J ends lost 3 bases and 0 bases respectively, with 8 bases between them. Germline CDR1 MGHRA, CDR2 YSYEKL. This CDR3 comprises 14 residues. The DNA of the CDR3 is TGCGCCAGCAGCCAGGGGGCCTCTAACTATGGCTACACCTTC. Translating gives CASSQGASNYGYTF.